One sample yielded the 12 T cell receptor beta chains listed below, sequenced in a study of blood T cell repertoires in COVID-19. TCRdb's copy holds only in-frame clones and misses some; the assay was immunoSEQ multiplex PCR. The repertoire includes approximately 220,000 clones, roughly 80% of them detected once, and 4.8% sits in the top ten. The source material was PBMCs or T cells enriched from blood (not recorded which). These receptors were obtained from a woman between 45 and 60 years old who had been exposed to COVID-19.

The V gene is TRBV10-2, the J gene TRBJ1-1; TRBD1 might be the D (6 bases). V lost 6 bases and J lost 0, with 11 bases in between. The CDR3 loop spans 14 amino acids. CDR1 and CDR2 from the germline V gene are WSHSY and SAAADI. CDR3 in DNA: TGCGCCAGCAGGGGGGGGGCTTTGAACACTGAAGCTTTCTTT. Encoded protein: CASRGGALNTEAFF.

The V gene is TRBV5-1, the J gene TRBJ2-3, with TRBD2 matching over 9 bases. Germline lookup yields CDR1 SGHRS and CDR2 YFSETQ. J lost 0 bases, V lost 4 bases, and 6 bases had no gene match. This CDR3 spans 16 amino acids. The CDR3 sequence: CASSPPSGMSTDTQYF. In nucleotides, the CDR3 is TGCGCCAGCAGCCCACCTAGCGGGATGAGCACAGATACGCAGTATTTT.

V gene TRBV19 combines with J gene TRBJ1-1, with D unresolved. Trimming shortened V by 7 bases and J by 0 bases, and 15 bases separated the two germline ends. The CDR3 is 15 amino acids. CDR1 and CDR2 from the germline V gene are LNHDA and SQIVND (reference sequence). In DNA form, the CDR3 reads TGTGCCAGTACCGCACCGGGTCGATTGAACACTGAAGCTTTCTTT. It codes for CASTAPGRLNTEAFF.

This rearrangement joins TRBV19 to TRBJ2-7, with TRBD1 identical over 8 bases. CDR1 is LNHDA, CDR2 SQIVND, per germline (reference sequence). The CDR3 totals 14 residues. Trimming at V came to 5 bases and at J to 0 bases, leaving 3 bases not matched to a gene. The CDR3 region has the DNA TGTGCCAGTAGTCGGACAGGGCTCTCCTACGAGCAGTACTTC. Amino acids: CASSRTGLSYEQYF.

The chain recombines TRBV11-2 with TRBJ1-2; 7 bases fit TRBD1. CDR1 and CDR2 from the germline V gene are SGHAT and FQNNGV. The length of the CDR3 is 14 residues. V lost 5 bases to trimming and J lost 3 bases; unmatched junction nucleotides: 6. CDR3 coding DNA: TGTGCCAGCAGCGCCCCCGGGACAGACTATGGCTACACCTTC. Translating it yields CASSAPGTDYGYTF.

The chain joins TRBV7-6 to TRBJ2-5, with 7 bases matching TRBD2. The V segment lost 5 bases and the J segment 2 bases; nucleotides outside the gene matches: 5. Germline V gives CDR1 SGHVS, CDR2 FNYEAQ. The CDR3 totals 14 residues. The CDR3 sequence: CASSRGVRQETQYF. DNA of the CDR3: TGTGCCAGCAGCCGGGGGGTGAGGCAAGAGACCCAGTACTTC.

The chain employs TRBV7-8 and TRBJ1-2, with 9 nucleotides matching TRBD1. This CDR3 contains 18 residues. V dropped 1 base and J dropped 5; count of bases not matched to a gene: 14. The germline V gene encodes CDR1 SGHVS and CDR2 FQNEAQ. The CDR3, as DNA: TGTGCCAGCAGCTTAGTAGGGGACAGGGCTGCTCAACCTTATGGCTACACCTTC. This codes for CASSLVGDRAAQPYGYTF.

V and J are TRBV19 and TRBJ2-2; maybe TRBD1 (6 bases). The germline gives CDR1 LNHDA, CDR2 SQIVND (reference sequence). V lost 5 bases and J lost 2, with 9 bases in between. This CDR3 spans 14 amino acids. The CDR3 DNA reads TGTGCCAGTAGTGTGACAGGAAACACCGGGGAGCTGTTTTTT. Translating gives CASSVTGNTGELFF.

The chain carries TRBV9 and TRBJ2-1; perhaps TRBD1 as D (8 bases). This CDR3 has 14 amino acids. The V gene's germline CDR1 is SGDLS and CDR2 YYNGEE. V was cut by 0 bases and J by 9 bases, with 13 bases left in between. The CDR3 loop reads CASSVVNRGGEQFF. CDR3 nucleotide sequence: TGTGCCAGCAGCGTAGTTAACAGGGGGGGTGAGCAGTTCTTC.

V usage is TRBV13 and J usage is TRBJ2-6; weak D call: TRBD2 (6 bases). This CDR3 region has 15 residues. Germline loops: CDR1 PRHDT, CDR2 FYEKMQ (reference sequence). Trimming pared 4 bases from V and 5 bases from J, leaving 12 bases between. The CDR3 nucleotides read TGTGCCAGCAGCTCCGCGGGGTCTCGGGCCAACGTCCTGACTTTC. Protein: CASSSAGSRANVLTF.

The rearrangement links TRBV5-1 to TRBJ1-2; the match to TRBD1 covers 7 bases. The V gene end was trimmed by 4 bases and the J gene end by 8 bases; junction bases not matched to a gene: 8. Germline CDR1 is SGHRS and CDR2 is YFSETQ. The CDR3 extends over 13 amino acids. This CDR3 is CASSPQTGTGYTF. The DNA of the CDR3 is TGCGCCAGCAGCCCCCAGACAGGGACGGGCTACACCTTC.

This clone was picked up a small number of times. The CDR3 protein is CASSDGLGTDTQYF. CDR3 DNA sequence: TGCGCCAGCAGTGATGGACTCGGCACAGATACGCAGTATTTT. The rearrangement links TRBV10-1 to TRBJ2-3; D is possibly TRBD2 (5 bases). CDR3 length: 14 residues. Looked up from germline, CDR1 is WNHNN and CDR2 is SYGVQD (reference sequence). Trimming stripped 3 bases from V and 1 base from J, with 8 bases between.